The clone carrying this T cell receptor beta chain was observed many times. This sample's time point: healthy volunteer bleed at 2 weeks. The template was total RNA from unfractionated whole blood. The data originate from a study of human T cells and chemical hapten exposure. Individual cDNA molecules (in the library) carried attached unique molecular identifiers. MiXCR was run by TCRdb on the RACE reads, yielding one entry per CDR3 protein. The sample holds about 45,000 distinct CDR3 sequences; approximately 4.8% are singletons and the top ten take approximately 6.3%. Material: whole blood. This TCR came from a human donor in good health. Some clones in this sample may be carry-over from other donors' samples.

DNA of the CDR3: TGTGCCAGCAGCTTGTGGAAACAGGGGAACACTGAAGCTTTCTTT. Translation: CASSLWKQGNTEAFF. The rearrangement joins TRBV5-5 to TRBJ1-1, with D possibly TRBD1 on 6 matching bases. V was trimmed by 1 base and J by 1 base, leaving 11 bases between them. CDR1 and CDR2 (germline): SGHKS, YYEKEE (reference sequence). This CDR3 is 15 amino acids long.